This TCR beta chain was recorded in a study of blood T cell repertoires in COVID-19. Study summary: The United States, Italy and Spain provided the acute and convalescent COVID-19 samples.

The protocol was immunoSEQ multiplex PCR, while the TCRdb copy is restricted to in-frame clones and leaves out a portion. Of fewer than 250,000 clones listed, approximately 86% are singletons. A few counts support this clone. This TCR came from a man aged 30-40 years with acute or convalescent COVID-19. Specimen: peripheral blood.

The CDR3 sequence is CASSPNRQLYGYTF. The CDR3 region has the DNA TGTGCCAGCAGCCCGAACCGACAGCTCTATGGCTACACCTTC. The rearrangement links TRBV5-4 to TRBJ1-2, with D maybe TRBD1 (5 bases). The germline gives CDR1 SGHNT, CDR2 YYREEE (reference sequence). The V gene lost 4 bases and the J gene lost 4 bases, with 14 bases spanning the gap. The CDR3 has 14 amino acids.